The sequence of this T cell receptor beta chain was determined in a study of T cell responses to AZD1222 COVID-19 vaccine. CDR1 is MNHNS, CDR2 SASEGT, per germline. V dropped 2 bases and J dropped 4 bases, with 11 bases sitting between them. This CDR3 region has 14 residues. Repertoires were generated with immunoSEQ multiplex PCR, while TCRdb's copy carries only in-frame clones and drops some. This table has some 96,000 clones, around nine tenths appearing once. Specimen: peripheral blood, collected 28 days after the second AZD1222 dose. The clonotype comes from an adult who received the AZD1222 COVID-19 vaccine. The chain links TRBV6-1 to TRBJ1-1, with D unclear. The CDR3 reads CASSEYRGSTEAFF. The CDR3 nucleotides read TGTGCCAGCAGTGAATATCGGGGTAGCACTGAAGCTTTCTTT.